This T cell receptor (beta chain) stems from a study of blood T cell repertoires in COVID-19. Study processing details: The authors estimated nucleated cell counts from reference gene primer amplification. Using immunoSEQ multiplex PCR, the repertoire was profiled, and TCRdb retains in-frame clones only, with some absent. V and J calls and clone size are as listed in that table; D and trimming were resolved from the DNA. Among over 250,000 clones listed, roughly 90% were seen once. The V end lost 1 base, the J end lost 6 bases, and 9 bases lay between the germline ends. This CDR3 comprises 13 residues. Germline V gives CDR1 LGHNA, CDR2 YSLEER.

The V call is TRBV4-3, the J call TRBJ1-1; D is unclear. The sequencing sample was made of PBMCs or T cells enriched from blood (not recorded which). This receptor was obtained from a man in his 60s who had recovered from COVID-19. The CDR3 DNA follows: TGCGCCAGCAGCCAAGCACAGTGGTCTGAAGCTTTCTTT. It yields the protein CASSQAQWSEAFF.